This T cell receptor (beta chain) was identified in a study of CD8 T cells in Susac syndrome. Study-level results: No clonal expansion appeared among CD4+ T cells in Susac patients.

Points on this clonotype: The antigen remains unidentified.

It was with random hexamers that 0.5 to 1 ug RNA was reverse transcribed. TCRdb redid the calling of the immunoSEQ multiplex PCR reads with MiXCR, one entry per CDR3 protein. The sample has around 140,000 distinct CDR3 sequences, more than 85% seen once. Germline V gene sequence: CDR1 SEHNR, CDR2 FQNEAQ (reference sequence). Between the trimmed V and J ends, which lost 3 bases and 7 bases, there was a span of 16 bases. CDR3 length: 15 amino acids. The receptor was derived from a human donor with Susac syndrome. Sequencing input: CD4+ T cells from PBMCs. The chain has TRBV7-9 and TRBJ2-1, with a possible D match to TRBD1 (5 bases). The CDR3 DNA follows: TGTGCCAGCAGCTTGTGGACATCTCGTGGGAATGAGCAGTTCTTC. It encodes CASSLWTSRGNEQFF.